Listed below are T cell receptor beta chains from one sample, sequenced in a study of blood T cell repertoires in COVID-19. Repertoires were generated with immunoSEQ multiplex PCR, while TCRdb's copy carries only in-frame clones and drops some. The sample yields approximately 130,000 clones, around 83% seen once. Sequencing was performed on PBMCs or T cells enriched from blood (not recorded which). These receptors originate from a man aged 25-45 years who had recovered from COVID-19. Each CDR3 is given with its conserved first and last residue. The order of the fields is D gene, clone size, J gene, V gene, CDR3 DNA, CDR3 protein. D genes are given only for firm matches. The listing skips clone size in some rows; elsewhere it reads once, few, many or a size class.

d_call: NA; clone_size: NA; j_call: TRBJ2-1; v_call: TRBV9; cdr3_nt: TGTGCCAGCAGCGTGGAACGGGGGTTGGCCAATGAGCAGTTCTTC; cdr3_aa: CASSVERGLANEQFF
d_call: NA; clone_size: NA; j_call: TRBJ2-3; v_call: TRBV28; cdr3_nt: TGTGCCAGCAGTTTACTTCGGCCTAGCGGCACAGATACGCAGTATTTT; cdr3_aa: CASSLLRPSGTDTQYF
d_call: TRBD1; clone_size: NA; j_call: TRBJ2-5; v_call: TRBV2; cdr3_nt: TGTGCCAGCAGTGAGCGCCAGGGGGATGAGACCCAGTACTTC; cdr3_aa: CASSERQGDETQYF
d_call: TRBD1; clone_size: NA; j_call: TRBJ2-1; v_call: TRBV25-1; cdr3_nt: TGTGCCAGCAGTGATGGGGACAGGGACAATGAGCAGTTCTTC; cdr3_aa: CASSDGDRDNEQFF
d_call: TRBD1; clone_size: NA; j_call: TRBJ2-6; v_call: TRBV2; cdr3_nt: TGTGCCAGCGCAGCCGGGACAGGGGGCTCTGGGGCCAACGTCCTGACTTTC; cdr3_aa: CASAAGTGGSGANVLTF
d_call: NA; clone_size: NA; j_call: TRBJ1-6; v_call: TRBV5-1; cdr3_nt: TGCGCCAGCAGCTTGGACGGGGATGGTAATTCACCCCTCCACTTT; cdr3_aa: CASSLDGDGNSPLHF
d_call: NA; clone_size: few; j_call: TRBJ1-5; v_call: TRBV19; cdr3_nt: TGTGCCAGCCTACAGACCCGGCGGCAGGCCGGCGGGGATCAGCCCCAGCATTTT; cdr3_aa: CASLQTRRQAGGDQPQHF
d_call: TRBD2; clone_size: NA; j_call: TRBJ2-7; v_call: TRBV27; cdr3_nt: TGTGCCACCTGGGGAGGGGCCGAGCAGTACTTC; cdr3_aa: CATWGGAEQYF
d_call: NA; clone_size: NA; j_call: TRBJ2-3; v_call: TRBV12-5; cdr3_nt: TGTGCTAGTGGTTTGGGAAGGGGCGATACGCAGTATTTT; cdr3_aa: CASGLGRGDTQYF
d_call: TRBD1; clone_size: NA; j_call: TRBJ1-2; v_call: TRBV2; cdr3_nt: TGTGCCAGCAGTGAAGCGTTGACAGGGTACGACTACACCTTC; cdr3_aa: CASSEALTGYDYTF
d_call: TRBD2; clone_size: NA; j_call: TRBJ2-5; v_call: TRBV5-1; cdr3_nt: TGCGCCAGCAGCTATACCGGGACTAGCGGCCAAGAGACCCAGTACTTC; cdr3_aa: CASSYTGTSGQETQYF
d_call: TRBD2; clone_size: NA; j_call: TRBJ2-1; v_call: TRBV4-2; cdr3_nt: TGTGCCAGCAGCCAACGGTTCCTAGCGGGGGGGTTCTACAATGAGCAGTTCTTC; cdr3_aa: CASSQRFLAGGFYNEQFF
d_call: TRBD1; clone_size: NA; j_call: TRBJ1-2; v_call: TRBV19; cdr3_nt: TGTGCCAGTAGTATAGACGGACAGGACTATGGCTACACCTTC; cdr3_aa: CASSIDGQDYGYTF
d_call: NA; clone_size: NA; j_call: TRBJ1-5; v_call: TRBV19; cdr3_nt: TGTGCCAGTACTGGGTCAGGGTCTCAGCCCCAGCATTTT; cdr3_aa: CASTGSGSQPQHF